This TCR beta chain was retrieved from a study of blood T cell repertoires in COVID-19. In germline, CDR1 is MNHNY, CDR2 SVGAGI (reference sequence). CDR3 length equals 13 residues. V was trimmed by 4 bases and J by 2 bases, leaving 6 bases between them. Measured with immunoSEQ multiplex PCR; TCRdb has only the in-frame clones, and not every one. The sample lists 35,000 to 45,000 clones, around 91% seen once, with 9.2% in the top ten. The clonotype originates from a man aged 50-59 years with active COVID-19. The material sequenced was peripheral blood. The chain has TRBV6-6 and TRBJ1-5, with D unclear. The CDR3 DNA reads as TGTGCCAGCAGTTCCGGTGGCAATCAGCCCCAGCATTTT. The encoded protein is CASSSGGNQPQHF.